The present TCR beta chain was sequenced within a study of OX40 agonist ivuxolimab in advanced cancers. Study results and limitations: Average numbers of expanded clones were greater in CD8+ T cells than in CD4+.

Autoimmune disease history or systemic immunosuppression excluded patients. On cycle 4 day 1 and cycle 7 day 1, as well as at baseline, blood was sampled. Regarding this clone: Its specificity is not known.

Assay used: immunoSEQ multiplex PCR; TCRdb lists only in-frame clones, some missing. The sample holds about 40,000 clones, roughly 86% seen once. The sample here was CD4+ or CD8+ T cells sorted from blood, taken in a trial of the OX40 agonist ivuxolimab. The receptor comes from an adult with an advanced solid tumor such as melanoma, head and neck, liver or kidney cancer.

The CDR3 DNA is TGTGCCAGTAGTATGTCCCCTTCCTACGAGCAGTACTTC. It specifies CASSMSPSYEQYF. V is TRBV19 and J is TRBJ2-7; D is unclear. The CDR3 is 13 amino acids. CDR1 is LNHDA and CDR2 is SQIVND in the germline V gene (reference sequence). Trimming shortened V by 3 bases and J by 1 base, and 7 bases separated the two germline ends.